The 32 T cell receptor beta chains given below trace back to one sample, sequenced in a study of T cells after yellow fever vaccination. One entry per CDR3 protein, called by TCRdb with MiXCR from the 5' RACE reads. In the table there are around 610,000 distinct CDR3 sequences, 13% of which are singletons. Source: PBMCs, taken on the day of the yellow fever booster vaccination. Source of these receptors: a man aged 30 to 39 who received the YFV17D yellow fever vaccine.

The genes are TRBV6-5 and TRBJ2-7; D is unclear. Trimming took off 4 bases at V and 4 bases at J, with 11 bases between the two ends. This CDR3 comprises 13 residues. Germline CDR1 MNHEY, CDR2 SVGAGI. The DNA of the CDR3 is TGTGCCAGCAGTTCCACGATCAAATACGAGCAGTACTTC. Translated, it gives CASSSTIKYEQYF.

This clonotype has a handful of counts. This chain connects TRBV18 to TRBJ2-5, with D tentatively TRBD2 (7 bases). Germline V gives CDR1 KGHSH, CDR2 LQKENI. The CDR3 is 14 amino acids. V gave up 3 bases and J gave up 7 bases, with 15 bases separating them. The CDR3 coding sequence is TGTGCCAGCTCACCGCCGGGGGGCGTGGGGACCCAGTACTTC. It codes for CASSPPGGVGTQYF. The complete variable domain, with remaining parts taken from reference TRBV18 and TRBJ2-5, reads NAGVMQNPRHLVRRRGQEARLRCSPMKGHSHVYWYRQLPEEGLKFMVYLQKENIIDESGMPKERFSAEFPKEGPSILRIQQVVRGDSAAYFCASSPPGGVGTQYFGPGTRLLVL.

The V call is TRBV14, the J call TRBJ2-2, with D tentatively TRBD1 (6 bases). Per the germline V gene, CDR1 is SGHDN and CDR2 is FVKESK. The CDR3 has 17 amino acids. The germline V and J ends were trimmed by 1 base and 5 bases, with 17 bases remaining between them. CDR3 DNA sequence: TGTGCCAGCAGCCAAGTTGGTGGCAGGGGCGGAACCGGGGAGCTGTTTTTT. This translates into CASSQVGGRGGTGELFF.

This clonotype was observed a handful of times. The chain joins TRBV7-8 to TRBJ2-5, with unresolved D. Germline V lookup: CDR1 SGHVS, CDR2 FQNEAQ. V lost 1 base, J lost 7 bases, and 13 bases lay in between. This CDR3 contains 14 residues. The CDR3 region has the DNA TGTGCCAGCAGCTTAGGACTCCCGGATGGGACCCAGTACTTC. Protein sequence: CASSLGLPDGTQYF.

This clonotype was counted a few times. The gene calls are TRBV20-1 and TRBJ2-1; 10 positions match TRBD2. The CDR3 has 16 residues. After removal of 2 bases from V and 5 bases from J, the junction contained 9 bases not matched to a gene. Germline assignment: CDR1 DFQATT and CDR2 SNEGSKA (reference sequence). The CDR3 nucleotides are TGCAGTGCTAGACATTCCACTAGCGGGACTAACAATGAGCAGTTCTTC. Its translation is CSARHSTSGTNNEQFF.

This clonotype was recorded a few times. This chain links TRBV7-2 with TRBJ2-1; weak D call: TRBD1 (5 bases). V was cut by 4 bases and J by 2 bases, with 9 bases left in between. The CDR3 runs to 14 residues. Germline V gives CDR1 SGHTA, CDR2 FQGNSA. CDR3 residues: CASSSQGPYNEQFF. In nucleotides, the CDR3 is TGTGCCAGCAGCTCGCAGGGTCCCTACAATGAGCAGTTCTTC.

A few counts support this clonotype. The genes are TRBV10-3 and TRBJ2-1; TRBD2 aligns across 10 bases. Germline lookup yields CDR1 ENHRY and CDR2 SYGVKD. The CDR3 contains 13 residues. Losses at the gene ends were 6 bases for V and 6 bases for J; bases not matched to a gene: 2. For the CDR3, the DNA is TGTGCCATCAGGGGGACTAGCGCCAATGAGCAGTTCTTC. Its protein product is CAIRGTSANEQFF.

The chain carries TRBV27 and TRBJ2-7; 9 bases align to TRBD2. Trimming at V came to 4 bases and at J to 7 bases, leaving 14 bases not matched to a gene. The CDR3 spans 16 residues. The V gene's germline CDR1 is MNHEY and CDR2 SMNVEV (reference sequence). CDR3 bases: TGTGCCAGCAGTTGGGGAATTTTGAGCGGGAGGAGGGAGCAGTACTTC. It translates to CASSWGILSGRREQYF.

This clonotype was seen a handful of times. The chain is built from TRBV20-1 and TRBJ2-1; maybe TRBD2 (6 bases). This CDR3 has 14 residues. V shed 3 bases and J shed 2 bases, with 11 bases lying between them. CDR1 and CDR2 (germline): DFQATT, SNEGSKA (reference sequence). The CDR3 protein is CSAREGSTYNEQFF. The CDR3 DNA is TGCAGTGCTAGGGAGGGCTCGACCTACAATGAGCAGTTCTTC.

The chain is built from TRBV15 and TRBJ2-1; the D is unclear. The CDR3 is made up of 15 amino acids. The germline gives CDR1 LNHNV, CDR2 YYDKDF (reference sequence). Trimming removed 5 bases from V and 8 bases from J, with 19 bases in between. CDR3 in amino acids: CATSDRLQNRDEQFF. CDR3 nucleotides: TGTGCCACCAGCGACCGACTCCAGAACCGAGATGAGCAGTTCTTC. Together with reference TRBV15 and TRBJ2-1, the CDR3 gives the full variable domain: DAMVIQNPRYQVTQFGKPVTLSCSQTLNHNVMYWYQQKSSQAPKLLFHYYDKDFNNEADTPDNFQSRRPNTSFCFLDIRSPGLGDTAMYLCATSDRLQNRDEQFFGPGTRLTVL.

This clonotype turned up a few times. The CDR3 loop reads CAISESTGSNSYNEQFF. CDR3 in DNA: TGTGCCATCAGTGAGTCGACAGGGTCTAACTCCTACAATGAGCAGTTCTTC. The genes are TRBV10-3 and TRBJ2-1, with 7 bases matching TRBD1. The J segment lost 0 bases and the V segment lost 0 bases, leaving 5 bases of the junction unmatched. This CDR3 spans 17 amino acids. Germline CDR1 and CDR2: ENHRY and SYGVKD.

The rearrangement links TRBV20-1 to TRBJ2-7, with D maybe TRBD1 (5 bases). The germline V gene has CDR1 DFQATT and CDR2 SNEGSKA (reference sequence). CDR3 length: 12 amino acids. V shed 3 bases and J shed 1 base, with 7 bases lying between them. The CDR3 spells CSASDRSYEQYF. The CDR3 DNA reads as TGCAGTGCTAGTGACAGATCCTACGAGCAGTACTTC.

This clonotype showed up just a few times. The rearrangement joins TRBV6-1 to TRBJ2-1, with TRBD2 matching 14 bases. Trimming removed 6 bases from V and 6 bases from J; junction bases left unmatched: 4. The CDR3 spans 15 residues. Germline V gene data show CDR1 as MNHNS and CDR2 as SASEGT. CDR3 sequence reads: CASRPGTSGSNEQFF. The CDR3 coding sequence is TGTGCCAGCAGACCCGGGACTAGCGGGAGCAATGAGCAGTTCTTC.

This clonotype was observed a few times. This chain links TRBV7-8 with TRBJ1-2, with unresolved D. In germline, CDR1 is SGHVS, CDR2 FQNEAQ. CDR3 length equals 13 residues. The ends were cut back, 5 bases at V and 7 bases at J, with 14 bases in the middle. The CDR3 DNA reads as TGTGCCAGCAGCACAGCCGGTCGGGTTGGCTACACCTTC. This encodes CASSTAGRVGYTF.

In DNA form, the CDR3 reads TGTGCCAGCAGCTTGGGTAAAACTAGCGGGAGATCGAGCAATGAGCAGTTCTTC. The encoded protein is CASSLGKTSGRSSNEQFF. The rearrangement uses TRBV11-1 and TRBJ2-1; TRBD2 agrees at 11 bases. Germline-derived CDR1 and CDR2 are SGHAT and FQDESV (reference sequence). This CDR3 region has 18 residues. Trimming cost V 3 bases and J 6 bases; bases outside gene matches: 13.

This clonotype was detected only a few times. The chain joins TRBV11-2 to TRBJ2-7; the D gene is possibly TRBD2 (6 bases). Trimming stripped 5 bases from V and 3 bases from J, with 11 bases between. Germline CDR1 reads SGHAT; CDR2 reads FQNNGV. The CDR3 extends over 13 amino acids. The CDR3 is CASSAGPGYEQYF. CDR3 nucleotide sequence: TGTGCCAGCAGCGCGGGACCGGGCTACGAGCAGTACTTC.

The chain carries TRBV27 and TRBJ2-1; TRBD2 is a possible D gene (6 bases). In germline, CDR1 is MNHEY, CDR2 SMNVEV (reference sequence). V lost 8 bases and J lost 12, with 20 bases in between. CDR3 size: 13 residues. CDR3 loop: CASGRGTPDSQFF. The CDR3 DNA is TGTGCCAGCGGTCGCGGGACTCCAGATTCGCAGTTCTTC.

This clonotype came up a few times. V and J are TRBV10-1 and TRBJ2-5; no definite D call. The V end was cut by 3 bases, the J end by 4 bases, with 6 bases between. Germline V gene sequence: CDR1 WNHNN, CDR2 SYGVQD (reference sequence). The CDR3 length is 12 residues. CDR3 amino acids: CASSDGLETQYF. In DNA, the CDR3 is TGCGCCAGCAGTGATGGGTTAGAGACCCAGTACTTC.

The V call is TRBV5-1, the J call TRBJ2-1; D gene ambiguous. CDR3 length: 13 amino acids. Germline CDR1 is SGHRS and CDR2 is YFSETQ. V lost 4 bases and J 7 bases, leaving 12 bases between the germline ends. The CDR3 loop reads CASSLWIRNEQFF. The CDR3 coding sequence is TGCGCCAGCAGCCTCTGGATTCGGAATGAGCAGTTCTTC.

The chain is built from TRBV12-5 and TRBJ2-7; TRBD2 aligns across 7 bases. Germline V gene lookup returns CDR1 LGHNT and CDR2 FRNRAP. The CDR3 has 14 residues. The V gene end was trimmed by 3 bases and the J gene end by 1 base; junction bases not matched to a gene: 3. In nucleotides, the CDR3 is TGTGCTAGTGGTTTAGGGAGGGTTTCCTACGAGCAGTACTTC. Protein: CASGLGRVSYEQYF.

This clonotype was seen more than once but under ten times. The chain combines TRBV7-2 with TRBJ1-4; TRBD1 might be the D (6 bases). The V gene's germline CDR1 is SGHTA and CDR2 FQGNSA. Between the trimmed V and J ends, which lost 4 bases and 10 bases, there was a span of 10 bases. The CDR3 spans 12 residues. CDR3 sequence: CASSSGVGKLFF. The CDR3 nucleotides are TGTGCCAGCAGCTCAGGGGTTGGAAAACTGTTTTTT.

This chain uses TRBV6-5 with TRBJ2-1, with TRBD2 as a possible D gene (6 bases). This CDR3 contains 12 residues. The V gene lost 11 bases and the J gene lost 5 bases, with 13 bases spanning the gap. Per germline, CDR1 MNHEY and CDR2 SVGAGI. The CDR3, as DNA: TGTGCCTCTGCCGAGCGGGACAATGAGCAGTTCTTC. The encoded protein is CASAERDNEQFF.

Many counts were recorded for this clonotype. The J gene is TRBJ2-3, the V gene TRBV7-2, with 8 bases fitting TRBD2. The CDR3 is made up of 15 amino acids. Germline assignment: CDR1 SGHTA and CDR2 FQGNSA. J gave up 0 bases and V 3 bases, and 2 bases lay outside the gene matches. The CDR3 reads CASSFSGTSTDTQYF. Written as DNA, the CDR3 is TGTGCCAGCAGCTTTAGCGGGACTAGCACAGATACGCAGTATTTT.

The V gene is TRBV5-8, the J gene TRBJ2-7; 8 bases are shared with TRBD2. Germline assignment: CDR1 SGHTS and CDR2 YDEGEE. V shed 5 bases, J shed 6 bases, and the junction held 7 bases outside the gene matches. The CDR3 covers 13 residues. CDR3 sequence reads: CASRVAGNFEQYF. The CDR3, as DNA: TGTGCCAGCAGAGTAGCGGGAAATTTCGAGCAGTACTTC.

J is TRBJ2-3 and V is TRBV20-1; perhaps TRBD2 as D (6 bases). V lost 2 bases to trimming and J lost 0 bases, with 9 bases between them. The CDR3 consists of 14 residues. From germline, CDR1 is DFQATT and CDR2 SNEGSKA (reference sequence). This chain's CDR3 is CSARPSVSTDTQYF. CDR3 nucleotides: TGCAGTGCTAGACCTAGCGTAAGCACAGATACGCAGTATTTT.

This clonotype appeared a few times. The chain recombines TRBV7-2 with TRBJ2-7; 8 bases align to TRBD1. CDR1 and CDR2 (germline): SGHTA, FQGNSA. This CDR3 spans 16 amino acids. V lost 6 bases and J lost 0; bases outside the gene matches: 10. The CDR3 DNA sequence: TGTGCCAGCAGTTCGGCCTCGACAGGGGTCTCCTACGAGCAGTACTTC. It encodes CASSSASTGVSYEQYF.

This clonotype has at least ten counts. The chain couples TRBV20-1 to TRBJ2-5; D perhaps matches TRBD2 (5 bases). The CDR3 runs 12 residues. The germline V gene encodes CDR1 DFQATT and CDR2 SNEGSKA (reference sequence). The germline V and J ends were trimmed by 4 bases and 5 bases, with 11 bases remaining between them. CDR3 bases: TGCAGTGCTACGGGGTCTCAGGAGACCCAGTACTTC. This codes for CSATGSQETQYF.

This clonotype has just a few counts. The CDR3 sequence: CASSLTEGSYEQYF. The CDR3 DNA reads as TGCGCCAGCAGCTTGACAGAGGGGAGTTACGAGCAGTACTTC. This chain connects TRBV5-1 to TRBJ2-7; either TRBD1 or TRBD2 may supply D (5 bases each). With 1 base removed from V and 4 bases from J, the gap between germline ends came to 12 bases. The CDR3 has 14 residues. Looked up from germline, CDR1 is SGHRS and CDR2 is YFSETQ.

The genes are TRBV20-1 and TRBJ2-7, with D possibly matching TRBD1 (6 bases). The germline gives CDR1 DFQATT, CDR2 SNEGSKA (reference sequence). CDR3 size: 13 residues. V gave up 4 bases and J gave up 3 bases, with 13 bases separating them. CDR3 in amino acids: CSATDRKSYEQYF. The CDR3 nucleotides are TGCAGTGCTACAGACAGGAAAAGCTACGAGCAGTACTTC.

The chain couples TRBV20-1 to TRBJ1-5; 7 bases map to TRBD1. This CDR3 has 12 amino acids. Germline values: CDR1 DFQATT, CDR2 SNEGSKA (reference sequence). J gave up 5 bases and V 7 bases, and 5 bases lay outside the gene matches. The CDR3 loop is CSVFQGDQPQHF. The CDR3 bases are TGCAGTGTGTTTCAGGGGGATCAGCCCCAGCATTTT.

This clonotype was counted a few times. The chain couples TRBV7-2 to TRBJ1-6; TRBD1 matches at 8 bases. Trimming at V came to 5 bases and at J to 12 bases, leaving 12 bases not matched to a gene. The CDR3 is 15 amino acids. Germline V gene sequence: CDR1 SGHTA, CDR2 FQGNSA. As DNA, the CDR3 is TGTGCCAGCAGCATAACCGGGACAGGTGACTTACCCCTCCACTTT. It specifies CASSITGTGDLPLHF.

The DNA for the CDR3 is TGTGCCAGCAGTTGGGACGGACAGCGCTACGAGCAGTACTTC. Protein: CASSWDGQRYEQYF. This chain links TRBV7-2 with TRBJ2-7; possible D gene TRBD1, 6 bases. The V gene lost 6 bases and the J gene lost 3 bases, with 15 bases spanning the gap. CDR1 SGHTA and CDR2 FQGNSA come from the germline V gene. The CDR3 totals 14 residues.